These 16 T cell receptor beta chains came from one sample sequenced in a study of T cells in women clearing cervical HPV infection. The table came from immunoSEQ multiplex PCR; TCRdb's copy has only in-frame clones and leaves some out. The sample table includes about 40,000 clones. Input material: blood buffy coat. Receptor source: a woman aged 18-70 years with a cervical HPV16 infection that either progressed to CIN3+ or cleared (not recorded which).

Regarding this clone: Read sequence stops 3 residues before the CDR3 end, and the germline J gene provides the missing end. The chain combines TRBV5-6 with TRBJ2-1; D ambiguous. Germline V lookup: CDR1 SGHDT, CDR2 YYEEEE. This CDR3 contains 13 residues. V lost 4 bases, J lost 5 bases, and 10 bases lay in between. The DNA read from the CDR3 is TGTGCCAGCAGCCTGTGGCGGAACAATGAG. Translating it yields CASSLWRNNE. In full, the CDR3 reads CASSLWRNNEQFF.

Concerning this clone: The DNA ends 3 residues before the CDR3 does, and the rest of the CDR3 is filled in from the germline J gene. The genes are TRBV9 and TRBJ2-3; D could derive from TRBD1 or TRBD2 (6 bases each). Germline loops: CDR1 SGDLS, CDR2 YYNGEE. This CDR3 spans 16 amino acids. V lost 0 bases and J 3 bases, leaving 14 bases between the germline ends. CDR3 sequence reads: CASSVEEGVSTDTQYF. The covered CDR3 bases are TGTGCCAGCAGCGTAGAGGAGGGGGTATCAACAGATACG.

Regarding this clone: The read falls 3 residues short of the CDR3 end, and the missing part is taken from the germline J gene. The chain combines TRBV19 with TRBJ2-4; TRBD1 aligns across 9 bases. CDR1 LNHDA and CDR2 SQIVND come from the germline V gene (reference sequence). V shed 3 bases, J shed 2 bases, and the junction held 14 bases outside the gene matches. The CDR3 length is 19 residues. CDR3: CASSMVRDRVVWSKNIQYF. CDR3 bases read: TGTGCCAGTAGTATGGTACGGGACAGGGTTGTTTGGTCCAAAAACATT.

With regard to this clone: The read gets to within 3 residues of the CDR3 end, and the germline J gene fills in the rest. The genes are TRBV27 and TRBJ2-5, with 8 nucleotides matching TRBD2. Losses at the gene ends were 2 bases for V and 1 base for J; bases not matched to a gene: 0. The germline gives CDR1 MNHEY, CDR2 SMNVEV (reference sequence). The CDR3 runs 14 residues. This CDR3 reads CASSLSGGQETQYF. The CDR3 bases that were read are TGTGCCAGCAGTTTAAGCGGGGGCCAAGAGACC.

Notes on this clone: The CDR3 is cut off 3 residues early in the read; its end comes from the germline J gene. This chain joins TRBV5-1 and TRBJ1-1, with D tentatively TRBD1 (5 bases). Germline-derived CDR1 and CDR2 are SGHRS and YFSETQ. Trimming pared 4 bases from V and 3 bases from J, leaving 19 bases between. The CDR3 sequence is 16 residues long. CDR3 DNA, as far as it was read: TGCGCCAGCAGCCCTGGGGCCACGCTGGGTGACACTGAA. This codes for CASSPGATLGDTE. The entire CDR3 protein is CASSPGATLGDTEAFF. Full variable domain (missing parts from reference TRBV5-1 and TRBJ1-1): KAGVTQTPRYLIKTRGQQVTLSCSPISGHRSVSWYQQTPGQGLQFLFEYFSETQRNKGNFPGRFSGRQFSNSRSEMNVSTLELGDSALYLCASSPGATLGDTEAFFGQGTRLTVV.

In regard to this clone: The DNA ends 3 residues before the CDR3 does, and the rest of the CDR3 is filled in from the germline J gene. The V and J genes are TRBV19 and TRBJ1-1; D might be TRBD1 (6 bases). V was shortened by 4 bases and J by 2 bases, with 14 bases between the two germline ends. Germline loops: CDR1 LNHDA, CDR2 SQIVND (reference sequence). CDR3 length equals 15 residues. The sequenced CDR3 bases are TGTGCCAGTAGTACGTACGGGACACTTAACACTGAA. As protein: CASSTYGTLNTE. From start to end, the CDR3 is CASSTYGTLNTEAFF.

As for this clone: With the read ending 3 residues before the CDR3 end, the germline J gene is used to fill in that end. The genes are TRBV28 and TRBJ2-3, with D unresolved. Germline CDR1 MDHEN, CDR2 SYDVKM. V lost 2 bases, J lost 5 bases, and 11 bases lay in between. This CDR3 contains 14 residues. The CDR3 region is CASSLGGGLDTQYF. The DNA read from the CDR3 is TGTGCCAGCAGTTTAGGCGGCGGCTTAGATACG.

As to this clone: Read sequence stops 3 residues before the CDR3 end, and the germline J gene provides the missing end. The chain joins TRBV20-1 to TRBJ1-2; 9 nucleotides align to TRBD1. CDR3 size: 14 residues. The V gene's germline CDR1 is DFQATT and CDR2 SNEGSKA (reference sequence). Trimming removed 3 bases from V and 6 bases from J; junction bases left unmatched: 8. CDR3 DNA, as far as it was read: TGCAGTGCTAGGCGACAGGGGGACGAACATGGC. Its translation: CSARRQGDEHG. The entire CDR3 sequence reads CSARRQGDEHGYTF.

On this clone itself: The DNA ends 3 residues before the CDR3 does, and the rest of the CDR3 is filled in from the germline J gene. This chain uses TRBV10-3 with TRBJ2-5; 7 positions agree with TRBD1. This CDR3 spans 14 amino acids. The germline V gene has CDR1 ENHRY and CDR2 SYGVKD. With V trimmed by 6 bases and J by 2 bases, 6 bases remained unmatched. This CDR3 reads CAIRSGQRQETQYF. CDR3 DNA, as far as it was read: TGTGCCATCAGGTCGGGACAGAGACAAGAGACC.

For this clone: The CDR3 extends 3 residues past the end of the read, so its final part is completed from the germline J gene. The chain uses TRBV11-2 and TRBJ1-4; a weak D match, TRBD1 (6 bases). The CDR3 spans 14 residues. Trimming took off 1 base at V and 8 bases at J, with 11 bases between the two ends. Germline CDR1 is SGHAT and CDR2 is FQNNGV. CDR3: CASSLVGAGEKLFF. CDR3 bases read: TGTGCCAGCAGCTTAGTGGGGGCAGGGGAAAAA.

As for this clone: The observed sequence ends 3 residues before the CDR3 terminus, with the missing tail filled in from the germline J gene. The chain has TRBV2 and TRBJ1-5, with 7 bases that match TRBD1. V shed 5 bases and J 2 bases; nucleotides not matched to a gene: 6. The CDR3 totals 15 residues. The V gene's germline CDR1 is SNHLY and CDR2 FYNNEI. Partial CDR3 DNA: TGTGCCAGCAGTCCTCGGACAGGAGGCAATCAGCCC. Residues: CASSPRTGGNQP. The entire CDR3 protein is CASSPRTGGNQPQHF.

Notes on this clone: The CDR3 goes on 3 residues after the read ends, and that part is filled in from the germline J gene. Other nucleotide sequences from this sample produce the same CDR3. The chain combines TRBV28 with TRBJ1-2; possibly TRBD1 for D (5 bases). V lost 2 bases and J lost 2, with 9 bases in between. Germline V gene lookup returns CDR1 MDHEN and CDR2 SYDVKM. This CDR3 is built from 14 residues. The CDR3 reads CASSLDQGNYGYTF. The part of the CDR3 DNA that was read is TGTGCCAGCAGTTTAGACCAGGGAAACTATGGC.

Comments on this clone: The read terminates 3 residues ahead of where the CDR3 ends, so the germline J gene completes it. The chain employs TRBV19 and TRBJ1-5; maybe TRBD1 (6 bases). The CDR3 runs to 14 residues. From germline, CDR1 is LNHDA and CDR2 SQIVND (reference sequence). Trimming stripped 7 bases from V and 4 bases from J, with 14 bases between. The CDR3 reads CASNPDRRNQPQHF. The covered CDR3 bases are TGTGCCAGTAACCCGGACAGACGAAATCAGCCC. Based on the CDR3 plus reference TRBV19 and TRBJ1-5, the full variable domain is DGGITQSPKYLFRKEGQNVTLSCEQNLNHDAMYWYRQDPGQGLRLIYYSQIVNDFQKGDIAEGYSVSREKKESFPLTVTSAQKNPTAFYLCASNPDRRNQPQHFGDGTRLSIL.

A remark on this clone: The read comes to an end 3 residues before the CDR3 does, leaving the germline J gene to fill in the end. The rearrangement joins TRBV7-6 to TRBJ1-1; D gene unclear. This CDR3 has 12 amino acids. The germline V gene has CDR1 SGHVS and CDR2 FNYEAQ. CDR3: CASSLAADTAFF. Incomplete CDR3 DNA: TGTGCCAGCAGCTTAGCGGCTGATACG.

About this clone: The CDR3 end is not reached by the read, which stops 3 residues before it; the germline J gene fills it in. The chain recombines TRBV14 with TRBJ2-4, with D possibly being TRBD1 (6 bases). This CDR3 spans 11 amino acids. Looked up from germline, CDR1 is SGHDN and CDR2 is FVKESK. The CDR3 protein is CASSQQGIQYF. CDR3 bases read: TGTGCCAGCAGCCAGCAGGGGATT.

In the case of this clone: Relative to the germline gene, one junction end is altered; a read error may explain this. The read ends 3 residues early relative to the CDR3; the germline J gene fills the gap. Other DNA sequences of this sample code for an identical CDR3. The chain is built from TRBV6-1 and TRBJ2-1, with 8 bases aligning to TRBD1. From germline, CDR1 is MNHNS and CDR2 SASEGT. The CDR3 totals 15 residues. The CDR3 sequence: CASSEGPGQGNEQFF. CDR3 DNA (partial): TGTGCCAGCAGCGAAGGGCCCGGACAGGGCAATGAG.